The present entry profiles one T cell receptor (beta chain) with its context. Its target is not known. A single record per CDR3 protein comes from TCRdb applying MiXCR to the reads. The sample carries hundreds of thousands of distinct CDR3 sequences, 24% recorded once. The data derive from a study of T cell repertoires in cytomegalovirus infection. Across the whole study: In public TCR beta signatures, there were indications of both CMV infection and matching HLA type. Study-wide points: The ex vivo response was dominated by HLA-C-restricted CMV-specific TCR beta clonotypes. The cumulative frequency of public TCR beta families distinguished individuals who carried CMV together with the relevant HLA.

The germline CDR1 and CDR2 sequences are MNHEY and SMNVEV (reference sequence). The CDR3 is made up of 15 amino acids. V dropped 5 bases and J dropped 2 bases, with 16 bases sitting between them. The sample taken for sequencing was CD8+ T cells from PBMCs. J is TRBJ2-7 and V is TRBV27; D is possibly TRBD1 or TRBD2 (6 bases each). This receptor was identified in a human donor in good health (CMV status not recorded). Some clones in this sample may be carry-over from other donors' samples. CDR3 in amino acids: CASSQRPGAPYEQYV. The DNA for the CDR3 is TGTGCCAGCAGTCAACGCCCGGGGGCACCCTACGAGCAGTACGTC.